The present T cell receptor beta chain was sequenced within a study of T cells in Graves' hyperthyroidism and ophthalmopathy (dated by TCRdb to between 2018 and 2020). As for the study more broadly: Peripheral blood was sampled at the time of initial diagnosis, prior to any treatment. Thyroid tissue and blood T-cell repertoires from about 6 Graves' hyperthyroidism patients were also compared in the study. The approximately 100 discovery patients were randomly split 7:3 into training and test sets. To identify distinguishing TCR V-J signatures, a discovery cohort of 100 or so patients was used, comprising 43 with Graves' ophthalmopathy and around 60 with stable Graves' hyperthyroidism. Prospective prediction of ophthalmopathy was tested in an independent validation cohort of 18 to 20 hyperthyroidism patients and approximately 17 patients who later progressed to ophthalmopathy. The paper reports TCR Vbeta CDR3 sequencing of roughly 140 peripheral blood samples: 40 to 45 ophthalmopathy, over 70 hyperthyroidism and around 17 progressor patients. Following sampling, methimazole starting at 30 mg daily was given to hyperthyroidism patients, and high-dose intravenous methylprednisolone was given to ophthalmopathy patients. The full study reports these points: In validation, progression to ophthalmopathy was predicted by the model with approximately 67% sensitivity and about 72% specificity, a median of 6.5 months before onset. A model built on a 13 V-J signature distinguished ophthalmopathy from stable hyperthyroidism, reaching about 88% sensitivity and about 81% specificity in cross-validation and 80%/75% in testing. Most expanded thyroid clonotypes (frequency above 0.001) were also detected in blood, a finding suggesting that blood repertoires may reflect thyroid immune responses. Sample size was not statistically predetermined, and investigators were not blinded to group allocation.

In its sample, this clonotype was seen many times. Its recognized antigen is unknown. Base qualities were left out, and no much larger clone turns up one base away. The hyperthyroidism patients were between 18 and 65 years old and newly diagnosed, with a disease duration of less than 2 months. Any patient with an uncontrolled infection, another autoimmune disease, pregnancy or lactation was excluded. Diagnoses were established on the basis of clinical symptoms, serum thyroxine and TRAb, thyroid ultrasound, and orbital computed tomography. Blood from progressor patients was drawn when they were first diagnosed with hyperthyroidism, before any ophthalmopathy symptoms appeared. PBMCs were isolated from about 9.2 ml of fresh peripheral blood by Ficoll-Paque density gradient centrifugation. Patients classed as progressors first received a Graves' hyperthyroidism diagnosis and then went on to develop ophthalmopathy during follow-up. Total RNA was extracted using Trizol reagent, and RNA quality was assessed on an Agilent 2100 Bioanalyzer.

V loses 7 bases, J loses 5 bases, and the germline ends lie 15 bases apart. The CDR3 starts with the cysteine, ends with the phenylalanine, and has 14 residues. The only DNA kept is the CDR3, 42 bases in frame from the first base. TCR beta CDR3 regions were amplified from RNA transcripts. The first round of RT-PCR for the TCR CDR3 was performed with the HTBI primer set and the Qiagen OneStep RT-PCR kit. The libraries were constructed in a second round of multiplex PCR and then size-selected and purified. Sequencing of the libraries was done on an Illumina HiSeq2000 using paired-end 100 bp reads. On the authors' methods: SOAPnuke was used to process the raw data, with reads discarded if the reads contained adapters or uncalled bases, had a mean Phred below 15, or lacked an exact constant-primer or identifier match. High-quality paired reads were merged using COPE v1.2.5, and each unique nucleotide sequence was defined as a clonotype. MiTCR v1.1 was used to align clonotypes to the IMGT TRBV, TRBD and TRBJ reference segments. The analysis was restricted to V-J combinations with a frequency above 0.0001, which together covered roughly 99% of the repertoires. A TCS score was defined as the ratio between F50 (clonal expansion) and ExV (chaos), using BLOSUM62-based TCRdist between CDR3 peptides within each V-J. Welch's t-statistics and random forest reduced 500 to 650 V-J features to 10 to 15, which were used in a naive Bayes classifier (R e1071). Using fastp trimming at Q25 and MiXCR clonotype assembly, TCRdb reanalyzed the public sequencing data and kept in-frame beta chains. Entries that share a CDR3 protein sequence are merged under the most common genes and DNA. TCRdb's processing, not the authors' own work, is the source of the V and J calls. The sample contains approximately 260,000 distinct CDR3 sequences, 13% to 15% of them found a single time. Of the sample, 30% falls within the top ten clones.

This chain is built from TRBV12-3 or TRBV12-4 and TRBJ2-1, with no reliable assignment of the D segment. The origin of this receptor is a woman aged 50 to 60 with Graves' hyperthyroidism that later progressed to Graves' ophthalmopathy. Sample: blood. The nucleotides are TGTGCCAGCACCCAACTCTTTCGCCACAATGAGCAGTTCTTC. Protein translation: CASTQLFRHNEQFF.